A single sample gave rise to the 27 T cell receptor beta chains below, sequenced in a study of blood T cell repertoires in COVID-19. The method was immunoSEQ multiplex PCR; TCRdb's version includes in-frame clones alone and lacks a portion of them. The data hold more than 110,000 clones, with 65% to 85% observed a single time. The specimen sequenced was peripheral blood. These receptor sequences come from a human donor in a cohort sampled during active COVID-19.

This chain joins TRBV9 and TRBJ2-7; possibly TRBD1 for D (6 bases). Germline V lookup: CDR1 SGDLS, CDR2 YYNGEE. With 4 bases removed from V and 0 bases from J, the gap between germline ends came to 14 bases. The CDR3 contains 15 residues. For the CDR3, the DNA is TGTGCCAGCAGCCCCCGACAGGACCACTCCTACGAGCAGTACTTC. It codes for CASSPRQDHSYEQYF. The whole variable domain, remainder taken from reference TRBV9 and TRBJ2-7, is DSGVTQTPKHLITATGQRVTLRCSPRSGDLSVYWYQQSLDQGLQFLIQYYNGEERAKGNILERFSAQQFPDLHSELNLSSLELGDSALYFCASSPRQDHSYEQYFGPGTRLTVT.

The chain has TRBV6-5 and TRBJ2-2; D is unclear. Germline V CDR1 and CDR2: MNHEY, SVGAGI. This CDR3 is 13 amino acids long. V was clipped by 6 bases and J by 5 bases, with 10 bases between them. The CDR3 DNA is TGTGCCAGCAGACTACGACGGACCGGGGAGCTGTTTTTT. It is translated as CASRLRRTGELFF.

The chain recombines TRBV15 with TRBJ1-6, with D possibly matching TRBD1 (5 bases). The CDR3 runs 15 residues. Germline-derived CDR1 and CDR2 are LNHNV and YYDKDF (reference sequence). V lost 2 bases and J lost 7, with 12 bases in between. In DNA, the CDR3 is TGTGCCACCAGCAGATACAGGACATCAAATTCACCCCTCCACTTT. Its protein product is CATSRYRTSNSPLHF.

The J gene is TRBJ1-1, the V gene TRBV28; 7 bases are shared with TRBD1. The germline V gene has CDR1 MDHEN and CDR2 SYDVKM. The CDR3 length is 17 residues. V was pared by 2 bases and J by 4 bases, with 13 bases of the junction left unmatched. CDR3 DNA: TGTGCCAGCAGTTTACCCTCCACAGGGGCTGGTCGCACTGAAGCTTTCTTT. This translates into CASSLPSTGAGRTEAFF.

The chain employs TRBV5-5 and TRBJ1-1; 9 nucleotides align to TRBD1. CDR1 and CDR2 (germline): SGHKS, YYEKEE (reference sequence). The CDR3 is 15 amino acids. Losses at the gene ends were 4 bases for V and 6 bases for J; bases not matched to a gene: 10. The CDR3 DNA reads TGTGCCAGCAGCCCCCGGGGGGACAGGGTGTCTGAAGCTTTCTTT. The encoded protein is CASSPRGDRVSEAFF.

The CDR3 loop reads CASSLGPSNTEAFF. The CDR3 nucleotides read TGCGCCAGCAGCTTGGGGCCCTCTAACACTGAAGCTTTCTTT. V gene TRBV5-1 combines with J gene TRBJ1-1, with D unclear. CDR1 and CDR2 (germline): SGHRS, YFSETQ. V was clipped by 0 bases and J by 2 bases, with 8 bases between them. The CDR3 runs 14 residues.

V is TRBV24-1 and J is TRBJ2-1; possibly TRBD2 for D (6 bases). The germline V gene encodes CDR1 KGHDR and CDR2 SFDVKD. V was clipped by 4 bases and J by 9 bases, with 9 bases between them. There are 12 residues in the CDR3. The CDR3, as DNA: TGTGCCACCAGTGAGCGGCGGGGTGAGCAGTTCTTC. As protein: CATSERRGEQFF.

This clone was recorded once. The chain combines TRBV25-1 with TRBJ1-4, with 8 nucleotides matching TRBD1. Germline V gives CDR1 MGHDK, CDR2 SYGVNS. This CDR3 comprises 15 residues. The V segment lost 4 bases and the J segment 5 bases; nucleotides outside the gene matches: 6. As DNA, the CDR3 is TGTGCCAGCAGTGCGTCACAGGGGGGAAATGAAAAACTGTTTTTT. Translated, it gives CASSASQGGNEKLFF.

This clone was seen more than once but under ten times. This chain joins TRBV29-1 and TRBJ2-2, with TRBD1 identical over 8 bases. Germline CDR1 SQVTM, CDR2 ANQGSEA. Trimming at V came to 4 bases and at J to 1 base, leaving 14 bases not matched to a gene. The CDR3 is 18 amino acids. The CDR3 spells CSVASPWDRKENTGELFF. CDR3 DNA: TGCAGCGTTGCCTCCCCATGGGACAGGAAAGAGAACACCGGGGAGCTGTTTTTT.

The chain links TRBV5-1 to TRBJ2-5, with TRBD1 identical over 9 bases. V was clipped by 4 bases and J by 1 base; unmatched bases: 2. The CDR3 is made up of 14 amino acids. Looked up from germline, CDR1 is SGHRS and CDR2 is YFSETQ. The CDR3 is CASSETGGQETQYF. The CDR3 nucleotides read TGCGCCAGCAGCGAGACAGGGGGCCAAGAGACCCAGTACTTC.

The rearrangement joins TRBV2 to TRBJ2-3, with 7 bases aligning to TRBD1. The CDR3 length is 16 residues. V gave up 5 bases and J gave up 0 bases; unmatched junction bases: 8. Looked up from germline, CDR1 is SNHLY and CDR2 is FYNNEI. Here the CDR3 DNA reads TGTGCCAGCAGTACCTGGACAGGTTCCAGCACAGATACGCAGTATTTT. This encodes CASSTWTGSSTDTQYF.

This chain joins TRBV4-1 and TRBJ2-5; D gene uncertain. The CDR3 is 14 residues long. Germline V gene sequence: CDR1 MGHRA, CDR2 YSYEKL. Between the trimmed V and J ends, which lost 1 base and 5 bases, there was a span of 11 bases. This CDR3 is CASSQVNSWETQYF. The CDR3 DNA sequence: TGCGCCAGCAGCCAAGTGAACAGTTGGGAGACCCAGTACTTC.

The V and J genes are TRBV18 and TRBJ2-5; TRBD2 aligns across 9 bases. V was clipped by 5 bases and J by 4 bases; unmatched bases: 8. The CDR3 has 15 residues. CDR1 is KGHSH and CDR2 is LQKENI in the germline V gene. CDR3 in DNA: TGTGCCAGCTCATCCTCAGCGGGGGGTACAGAGACCCAGTACTTC. Protein sequence: CASSSSAGGTETQYF.

This chain joins TRBV5-6 and TRBJ1-2; no firm D call. V lost 4 bases and J lost 5, with 15 bases in between. Germline loops: CDR1 SGHDT, CDR2 YYEEEE. The CDR3 is made up of 14 amino acids. CDR3 amino acids: CASSTMTSNYGYTF. In DNA form, the CDR3 reads TGTGCCAGCAGCACCATGACATCCAATTATGGCTACACCTTC.

There are a few counts of this clone. The chain couples TRBV6-1 to TRBJ1-2; no reliable D call. This CDR3 is 14 amino acids long. V lost 0 bases and J lost 6, with 11 bases in between. The V gene's germline CDR1 is MNHNS and CDR2 SASEGT. CDR3: CASSEALGENGYTF. CDR3 coding DNA: TGTGCCAGCAGTGAAGCGCTAGGAGAGAATGGCTACACCTTC.

V gene TRBV5-6 combines with J gene TRBJ1-2; D gene uncertain. The germline CDR1 and CDR2 sequences are SGHDT and YYEEEE. Deletions cut 4 bases from V and 8 bases from J, with 15 bases between. The CDR3 is made up of 13 amino acids. The CDR3 spells CASSVGSWRGYTF. Written as DNA, the CDR3 is TGTGCCAGCAGCGTCGGGAGCTGGCGAGGCTACACCTTC.

This clone was recorded only once. The genes are TRBV7-6 and TRBJ1-2; the match to TRBD1 covers 8 bases. The germline V gene encodes CDR1 SGHVS and CDR2 FNYEAQ. The CDR3 consists of 13 residues. Germline trimming cut 6 bases from V and 7 bases from J; bases unmatched to any gene: 7. The CDR3 here is CASSPQGDGGYTF. CDR3 DNA: TGTGCCAGCAGTCCACAGGGGGACGGTGGCTACACCTTC.

Here the CDR3 reads CAISDRGGLNTDTQYF. The CDR3 nucleotides read TGTGCCATCAGTGATCGAGGGGGCTTGAACACAGATACGCAGTATTTT. The rearrangement joins TRBV10-3 to TRBJ2-3; TRBD1 aligns across 7 bases. With V trimmed by 3 bases and J by 2 bases, 8 bases remained unmatched. Germline CDR1 is ENHRY and CDR2 is SYGVKD. This CDR3 has 16 amino acids.

The chain carries TRBV12-5 and TRBJ1-4; unclear D gene. Germline-derived CDR1 and CDR2 are LGHNT and FRNRAP. This CDR3 is built from 16 residues. The V gene lost 3 bases and the J gene lost 1 base, with 12 bases spanning the gap. The CDR3 region is CASGLGRGQTNEKLFF. In DNA, the CDR3 is TGTGCTAGTGGTTTAGGGCGAGGGCAAACTAATGAAAAACTGTTTTTT.

This chain uses TRBV5-6 with TRBJ1-1, with D perhaps matching TRBD1 (6 bases). CDR3 length: 15 amino acids. Germline V gives CDR1 SGHDT, CDR2 YYEEEE. The germline V and J ends were trimmed by 4 bases and 4 bases, with 17 bases remaining between them. The CDR3 reads CASSLMTRGGTEAFF. Written as DNA, the CDR3 is TGTGCCAGCAGCCTCATGACAAGGGGGGGCACTGAAGCTTTCTTT. Full variable domain (rest looked up from reference TRBV5-6 and TRBJ1-1): DAGVTQSPTHLIKTRGQQVTLRCSPKSGHDTVSWYQQALGQGPQFIFQYYEEEERQRGNFPDRFSGHQFPNYSSELNVNALLLGDSALYLCASSLMTRGGTEAFFGQGTRLTVV.

The V and J genes are TRBV5-4 and TRBJ1-2; 7 nucleotides line up with TRBD1. V was clipped by 4 bases and J by 4 bases; unmatched bases: 10. This CDR3 comprises 15 residues. Germline CDR1 reads SGHNT; CDR2 reads YYREEE (reference sequence). The CDR3 nucleotides are TGTGCCAGCAGCCTAGGGGGCAGGGAAGGCTATGGCTACACCTTC. Amino acids: CASSLGGREGYGYTF. Together with reference TRBV5-4 and TRBJ1-2, the CDR3 gives the full variable domain: ETGVTQSPTHLIKTRGQQVTLRCSSQSGHNTVSWYQQALGQGPQFIFQYYREEENGRGNFPPRFSGLQFPNYSSELNVNALELDDSALYLCASSLGGREGYGYTFGSGTRLTVV.

The rearrangement uses TRBV5-1 and TRBJ2-3; maybe TRBD1 (6 bases). The CDR3 sequence is 13 residues long. Germline CDR1 reads SGHRS; CDR2 reads YFSETQ. The ends were cut back, 7 bases at V and 2 bases at J, with 11 bases in the middle. The CDR3 sequence: CASRQGPTDTQYF. As DNA, the CDR3 is TGCGCCAGCCGTCAGGGGCCCACAGATACGCAGTATTTT. The variable domain in full, with the rest retrieved from reference TRBV5-1 and TRBJ2-3, is KAGVTQTPRYLIKTRGQQVTLSCSPISGHRSVSWYQQTPGQGLQFLFEYFSETQRNKGNFPGRFSGRQFSNSRSEMNVSTLELGDSALYLCASRQGPTDTQYFGPGTRLTVL.

The chain has TRBV15 and TRBJ2-1, with 8 bases that match TRBD2. Germline lookup yields CDR1 LNHNV and CDR2 YYDKDF (reference sequence). The CDR3 has 13 residues. With V trimmed by 5 bases and J by 14 bases, 11 bases remained unmatched. CDR3 residues: CATSGSPGTSEFF. CDR3 bases: TGTGCCACCAGCGGTTCGCCCGGGACTAGTGAGTTCTTC.

V usage is TRBV6-1 and J usage is TRBJ2-7; D is unresolved. The ends were cut back, 3 bases at V and 0 bases at J, with 18 bases in the middle. Germline CDR1 MNHNS, CDR2 SASEGT. The CDR3 length is 17 residues. In nucleotides, the CDR3 is TGTGCCAGCAGTGACGACCCCATGGCAGGTTTCTCCTACGAGCAGTACTTC. This encodes CASSDDPMAGFSYEQYF.

This chain links TRBV28 with TRBJ2-7; perhaps TRBD1 as D (5 bases). The V end was cut by 2 bases, the J end by 6 bases, with 11 bases between. The CDR3 extends over 13 amino acids. The V gene's germline CDR1 is MDHEN and CDR2 SYDVKM. CDR3 sequence (DNA): TGTGCCAGCAGTTTAGCAGGGTCCACCGAGCAGTACTTC. Translated, it gives CASSLAGSTEQYF.

The chain has TRBV2 and TRBJ2-3; tentatively, D is TRBD1 (5 bases). V was cut by 4 bases and J by 11 bases, with 13 bases left in between. Germline V gene sequence: CDR1 SNHLY, CDR2 FYNNEI. This CDR3 region has 12 residues. CDR3 sequence (DNA): TGTGCCAGCAGTGGAGACAGAGTGAAGCAGTATTTT. The encoded protein is CASSGDRVKQYF.

This clone was observed a handful of times. This rearrangement joins TRBV6-5 to TRBJ1-4; TRBD1 is a possible D gene (5 bases). Germline CDR1 is MNHEY and CDR2 is SVGAGI. The CDR3 contains 13 residues. The germline V and J ends were trimmed by 6 bases and 8 bases, with 13 bases remaining between them. CDR3 bases: TGTGCCAGCAGACGGGCCGGGGGAGAAAAACTGTTTTTT. Its translation: CASRRAGGEKLFF.